This is a list of T cell receptor beta chains from one sample in a study of T cells after yellow fever vaccination. Each CDR3 protein is one row after TCRdb ran MiXCR on the 5' RACE reads. Seen here are 100,000 to 150,000 distinct CDR3 sequences, 7.5% to 10% observed once, and the top ten hold 30% to 40%. Sequenced here: CD8+ T cells sorted from PBMCs, sampled on the day of the yellow fever booster vaccination. These receptors all come from a man younger than 30 who received the YFV17D yellow fever vaccine. CDR3s include the opening cysteine and the closing phenylalanine or tryptophan. A D gene is named only where the DNA matches it firmly. Part of the rows lack a size; the others show once, few, many or a class for expanded clones.

d_call	clone_size	v_call	j_call	cdr3_nt	cdr3_aa
TRBD1	.	TRBV5-6	TRBJ2-3	TGTGCCAGCAGCGTGGGACAGGGAACCGCTAGCACAGATACGCAGTATTTT	CASSVGQGTASTDTQYF
.	few	TRBV12-3/TRBV12-4	TRBJ1-1	TGTGCCAGCAGAGGATACGTGACGACTGAAGCTTTCTTT	CASRGYVTTEAFF
TRBD2	few	TRBV11-2	TRBJ2-2	TGTGCCAGCAGCTCGCCAGTGACTAGCGGGGGGCCTGACACCGGGGAGCTGTTTTTT	CASSSPVTSGGPDTGELFF
TRBD1	few	TRBV12-3/TRBV12-4	TRBJ1-2	TGTGCCAGCAGTTTACGTGGGGGACAGATAGGCTACACCTTC	CASSLRGGQIGYTF
.	few	TRBV7-8	TRBJ2-3	TGTGCCAGCAGCCGAACGTTCACAGATACGCAGTATTTT	CASSRTFTDTQYF
TRBD1	few	TRBV6-5	TRBJ1-5	TGTGCCAGCAGTCCCATGGACAGGGGTAATCAGCCCCAGCATTTT	CASSPMDRGNQPQHF
TRBD1	.	TRBV9	TRBJ2-7	TGTGCCAGCAGCACAGGGACAGGGCAATCCTACGAGCAGTACTTC	CASSTGTGQSYEQYF
TRBD2	few	TRBV4-3	TRBJ2-3	TGCGCCAGCTCCCGCGGGGGGCTTGATACGCAGTATTTT	CASSRGGLDTQYF
.	.	TRBV7-3	TRBJ2-6	TGTGCCAGCAGCTTAAGGGTCATGGACGCCTCGAGCTCTGGGGCCAACGTCCTGACTTTC	CASSLRVMDASSSGANVLTF
.	.	TRBV7-3	TRBJ2-2	TGTGCCAGCAGCTTAATTGGTGGGGGCGCTTCTCCCGGGGAGCTGTTTTTT	CASSLIGGGASPGELFF
.	few	TRBV7-9	TRBJ1-1	TGTGCCAGCAGCCCGGACGGAGATGAAGCTTTCTTT	CASSPDGDEAFF